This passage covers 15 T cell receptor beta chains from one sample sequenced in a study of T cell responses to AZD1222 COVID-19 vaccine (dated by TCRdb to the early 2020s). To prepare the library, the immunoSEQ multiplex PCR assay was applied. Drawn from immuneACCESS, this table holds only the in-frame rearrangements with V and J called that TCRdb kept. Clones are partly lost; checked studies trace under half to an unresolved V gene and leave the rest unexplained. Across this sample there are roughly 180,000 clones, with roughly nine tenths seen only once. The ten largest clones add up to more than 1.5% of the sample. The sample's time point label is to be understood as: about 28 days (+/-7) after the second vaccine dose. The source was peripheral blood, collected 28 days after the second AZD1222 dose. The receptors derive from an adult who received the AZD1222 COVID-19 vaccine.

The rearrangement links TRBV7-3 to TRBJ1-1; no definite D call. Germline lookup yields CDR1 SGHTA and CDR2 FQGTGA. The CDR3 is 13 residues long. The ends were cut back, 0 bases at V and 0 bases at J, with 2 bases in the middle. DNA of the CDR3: TGTGCCAGCAGCTTAACAGTGAACACTGAAGCTTTCTTT. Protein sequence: CASSLTVNTEAFF.

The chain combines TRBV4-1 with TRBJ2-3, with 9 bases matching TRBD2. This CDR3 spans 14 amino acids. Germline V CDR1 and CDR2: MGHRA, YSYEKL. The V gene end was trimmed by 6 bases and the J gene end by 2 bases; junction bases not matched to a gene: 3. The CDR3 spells CASSLAGPTDTQYF. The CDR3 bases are TGCGCCAGCAGTCTAGCGGGACCCACAGATACGCAGTATTTT.

The CDR3 is CASSYNLLNEQFF. The CDR3 coding sequence is TGTGCCAGCAGTTACAACCTCCTGAATGAGCAGTTCTTC. The chain links TRBV6-2 or TRBV6-3 to TRBJ2-1; D uncertain. The germline V gene encodes CDR1 MNHEY and CDR2 SVGEGT. There are 13 residues in the CDR3. V was pared by 2 bases and J by 7 bases, with 9 bases between.

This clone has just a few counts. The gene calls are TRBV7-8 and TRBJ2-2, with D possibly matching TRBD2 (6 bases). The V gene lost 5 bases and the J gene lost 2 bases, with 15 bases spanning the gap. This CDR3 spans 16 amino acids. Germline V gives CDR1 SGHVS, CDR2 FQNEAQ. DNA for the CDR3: TGTGCCAGCAGCACCCCGGGGGTTTCCAACACCGGGGAGCTGTTTTTT. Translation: CASSTPGVSNTGELFF.

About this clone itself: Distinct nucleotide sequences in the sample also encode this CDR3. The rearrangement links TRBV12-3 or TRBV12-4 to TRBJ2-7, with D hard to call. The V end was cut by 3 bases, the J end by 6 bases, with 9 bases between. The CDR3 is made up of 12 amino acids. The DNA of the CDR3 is TGTGCCAGCAGTTTTGGGGAAGGCGAGCAGTACTTC. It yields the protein CASSFGEGEQYF.

CDR3 in DNA: TGCGCCAGCAGCGGGGGCGGGGTTCAAGAGACCCAGTACTTC. This translates into CASSGGGVQETQYF. This chain connects TRBV5-1 to TRBJ2-5; D might be TRBD1 or TRBD2, each matching 6 bases. V lost 4 bases, J lost 2 bases, and 12 bases lay in between. This CDR3 region has 14 residues. Germline CDR1 and CDR2: SGHRS and YFSETQ.

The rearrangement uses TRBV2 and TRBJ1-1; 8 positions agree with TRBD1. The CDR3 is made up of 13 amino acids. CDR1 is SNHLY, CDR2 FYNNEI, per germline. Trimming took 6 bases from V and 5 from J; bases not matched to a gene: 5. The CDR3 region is CASRTGEVTEAFF. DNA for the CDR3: TGTGCCAGCAGGACAGGGGAGGTTACTGAAGCTTTCTTT.

CDR3 nucleotide sequence: TGTGCCAGCAGCATCCGGACAGAATCCTACGAGCAGTACTTC. Translation gives CASSIRTESYEQYF. The chain has TRBV5-6 and TRBJ2-7; tentatively, D is TRBD1 (6 bases). CDR1 is SGHDT, CDR2 YYEEEE, per germline. The V end lost 4 bases, the J end lost 1 base, and 12 bases lay between the germline ends. This CDR3 has 14 amino acids.

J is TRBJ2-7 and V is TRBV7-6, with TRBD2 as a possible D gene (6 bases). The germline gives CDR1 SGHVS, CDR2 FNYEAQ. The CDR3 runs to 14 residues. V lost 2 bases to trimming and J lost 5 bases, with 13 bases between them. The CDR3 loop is CASSLLRESHEQYF. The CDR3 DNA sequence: TGTGCCAGCAGCTTACTCCGGGAGTCTCACGAGCAGTACTTC.

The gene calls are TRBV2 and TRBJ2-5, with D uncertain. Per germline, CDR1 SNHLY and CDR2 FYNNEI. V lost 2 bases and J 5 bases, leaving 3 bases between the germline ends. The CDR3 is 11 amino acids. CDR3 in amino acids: CASSEWETQYF. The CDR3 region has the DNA TGTGCCAGCAGTGAATGGGAGACCCAGTACTTC.

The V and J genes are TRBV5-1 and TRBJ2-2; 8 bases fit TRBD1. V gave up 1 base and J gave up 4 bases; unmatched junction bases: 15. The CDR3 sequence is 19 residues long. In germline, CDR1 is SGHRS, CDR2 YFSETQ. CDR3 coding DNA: TGCGCCAGCAGCTTGACAGAACAAGGACAGGGAGGTCCCACCGGGGAGCTGTTTTTT. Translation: CASSLTEQGQGGPTGELFF.

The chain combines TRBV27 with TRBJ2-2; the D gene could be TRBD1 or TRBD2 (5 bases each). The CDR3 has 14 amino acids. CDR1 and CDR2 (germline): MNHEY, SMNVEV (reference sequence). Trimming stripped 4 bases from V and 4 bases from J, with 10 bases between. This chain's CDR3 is CASSYGAGTGELFF. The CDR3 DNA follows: TGTGCCAGCAGTTACGGGGCGGGCACCGGGGAGCTGTTTTTT.

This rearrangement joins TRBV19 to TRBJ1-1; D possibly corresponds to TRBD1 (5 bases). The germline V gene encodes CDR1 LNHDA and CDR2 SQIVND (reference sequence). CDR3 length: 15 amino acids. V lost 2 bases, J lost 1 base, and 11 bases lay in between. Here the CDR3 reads CASSIFGTANTEAFF. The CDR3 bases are TGTGCCAGTAGTATATTCGGGACGGCGAACACTGAAGCTTTCTTT.

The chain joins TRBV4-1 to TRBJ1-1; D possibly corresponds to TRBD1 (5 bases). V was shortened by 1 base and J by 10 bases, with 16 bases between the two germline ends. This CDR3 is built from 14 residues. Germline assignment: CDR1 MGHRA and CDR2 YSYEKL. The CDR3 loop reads CASSQGGNYGTAFF. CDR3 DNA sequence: TGCGCCAGCAGCCAAGGTGGGAATTATGGGACAGCTTTCTTT.

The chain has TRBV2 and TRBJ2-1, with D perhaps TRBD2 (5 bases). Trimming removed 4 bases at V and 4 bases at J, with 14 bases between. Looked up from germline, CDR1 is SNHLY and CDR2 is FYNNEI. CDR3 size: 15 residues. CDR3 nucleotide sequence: TGTGCCAGCAGTGCCCAACTAGTGGGGTACAATGAGCAGTTCTTC. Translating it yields CASSAQLVGYNEQFF.